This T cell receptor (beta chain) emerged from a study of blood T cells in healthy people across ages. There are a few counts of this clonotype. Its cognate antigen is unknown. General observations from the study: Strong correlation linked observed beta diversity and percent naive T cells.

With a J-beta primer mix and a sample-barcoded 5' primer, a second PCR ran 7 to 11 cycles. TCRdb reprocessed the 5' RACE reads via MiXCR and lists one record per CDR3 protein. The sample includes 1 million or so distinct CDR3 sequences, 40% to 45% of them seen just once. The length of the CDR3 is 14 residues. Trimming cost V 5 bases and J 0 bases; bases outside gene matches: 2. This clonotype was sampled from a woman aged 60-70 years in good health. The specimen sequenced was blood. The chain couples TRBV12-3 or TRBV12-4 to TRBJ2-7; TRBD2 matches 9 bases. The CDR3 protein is CASSTSGYSYEQYF. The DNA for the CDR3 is TGTGCCAGCAGTACTAGCGGGTACTCCTACGAGCAGTACTTC.